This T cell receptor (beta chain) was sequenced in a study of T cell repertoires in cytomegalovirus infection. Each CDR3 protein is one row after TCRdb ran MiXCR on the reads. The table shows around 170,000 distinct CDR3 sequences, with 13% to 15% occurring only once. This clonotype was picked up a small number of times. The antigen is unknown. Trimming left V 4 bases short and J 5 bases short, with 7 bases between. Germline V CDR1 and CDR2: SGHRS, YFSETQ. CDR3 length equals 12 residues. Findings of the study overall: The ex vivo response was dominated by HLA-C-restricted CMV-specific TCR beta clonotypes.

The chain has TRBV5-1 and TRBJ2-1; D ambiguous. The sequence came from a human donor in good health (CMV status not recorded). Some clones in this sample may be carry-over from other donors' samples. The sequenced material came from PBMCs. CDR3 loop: CASSRADNEQFF. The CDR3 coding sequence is TGCGCCAGCAGCCGGGCCGACAATGAGCAGTTCTTC. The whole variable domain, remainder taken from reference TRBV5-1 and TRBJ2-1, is KAGVTQTPRYLIKTRGQQVTLSCSPISGHRSVSWYQQTPGQGLQFLFEYFSETQRNKGNFPGRFSGRQFSNSRSEMNVSTLELGDSALYLCASSRADNEQFFGPGTRLTVL.